This T cell receptor (beta chain) stems from a study of Ad26.COV2.S vaccination and SARS-CoV-2 variants. Of note for this clone: Antigen: not known.

Study observations and caveats: Greater spike-specific TCR breadth was seen in vaccine recipients than in placebo recipients.

Treatment noted: roughly 20 received Ad26.COV2.S at low or high dose, single or two shots; roughly five received placebo; per-sample allocation not given. Day 63 following the first vaccine or placebo injection was when the samples were taken. Immunization relied on an Ad26 vector, which expressed Wuhan-strain SARS-CoV-2 spike. V shed 1 base, J shed 4 bases, and the junction held 8 bases outside the gene matches. This CDR3 region has 17 residues. Germline V lookup: CDR1 SGHTA, CDR2 FQGNSA. Assay: immunoSEQ multiplex PCR; the TCRdb copy retains only in-frame clones and omits some. The table records 410,000 or so clones, 90% of them present only once.

The material sequenced was peripheral blood, taken in a trial of Ad26.COV2.S vaccine versus placebo. The TCR was taken from a person between 18 and 59 years old who received the Ad26.COV2.S COVID-19 vaccine or a placebo. J is TRBJ2-1 and V is TRBV7-2; 9 nucleotides line up with TRBD2. The CDR3: CASSLDFSGSLYNEQFF. CDR3 in DNA: TGTGCCAGCAGCTTAGATTTTAGCGGGAGTCTATACAATGAGCAGTTCTTC.